These T cell receptor beta chains were read from a single sample in a study of cytomegalovirus exposure and HLA in healthy donors. Assay: immunoSEQ multiplex PCR; the TCRdb copy retains only in-frame clones and omits some. Counted here are 80,000 to 95,000 clones, about four fifths occurring once; the ten biggest clones make up under 15%. Sequenced sample: PBMCs. These receptors all come from a woman in her forties in good health and CMV-seropositive. Each CDR3 is given with its conserved first and last residue. Fields, in order: V gene, D gene, J gene, clone size, CDR3 DNA, CDR3 protein. The D gene is left open where the match is weak. Some rows mark clone size as missing; the rest say once, few, many or name a class of expanded clone.

TRBV6-5	TRBD2	TRBJ2-5	.	TGTGCCAGCAGCCCTGAGCGGGGGGTATGGGAGACCCAGTACTTC	CASSPERGVWETQYF
TRBV5-1	TRBD2	TRBJ2-1	once	TGCGCCAGCAGCTTGGTTAGCGGGGGCTTGGATGAGCAGTTCTTC	CASSLVSGGLDEQFF
TRBV2	.	TRBJ1-2	once	TGTGCCAGCAGTGAAGCAGCGAACTATGGCTACACCTTC	CASSEAANYGYTF
TRBV19	.	TRBJ1-2	.	TGTGCCAGTAGCTCCGGAGGACAGCGGGGATATGGCTACACCTTC	CASSSGGQRGYGYTF
TRBV7-9	.	TRBJ1-2	.	TGTGCCAGCAGCTTAGATACAGGGTTTATGGGCCCCGGGAACTATGGCTACACCTTC	CASSLDTGFMGPGNYGYTF
TRBV14	TRBD2	TRBJ2-7	.	TGTGCCAGCAGCCAAGTGGTCCTAGCGGGAGAAAGACCCTACGAGCAGTACTTC	CASSQVVLAGERPYEQYF
TRBV11-2	TRBD2	TRBJ2-1	.	TGTGCCAGCAGCTTAGCGGTAGCGGGAGCGTCCTACAATGAGCAGTTCTTC	CASSLAVAGASYNEQFF
TRBV30	.	TRBJ2-1	.	TGTGCCTGGAGTGTAAGAGGGAGGTCCTACAATGAGCAGTTCTTC	CAWSVRGRSYNEQFF
TRBV11-3	TRBD2	TRBJ2-2	.	TGTGCCAGCAGCTTATCCGGACTAGCGGGAGACACCGGGGAGCTGTTTTTT	CASSLSGLAGDTGELFF
TRBV7-9	TRBD1	TRBJ1-1	.	TGTGCCAGCAGCTTAGGTCCGGGACAGGGGGAAGAAGCCGGAATCCTTTTTTTT	CASSLGPGQGEEAGILFF
TRBV13	.	TRBJ1-2	.	TGTGCCAGCAGCTTAAAAGTTGCCAGGGGAGTGGAAAACTATGGCTACACCTTC	CASSLKVARGVENYGYTF